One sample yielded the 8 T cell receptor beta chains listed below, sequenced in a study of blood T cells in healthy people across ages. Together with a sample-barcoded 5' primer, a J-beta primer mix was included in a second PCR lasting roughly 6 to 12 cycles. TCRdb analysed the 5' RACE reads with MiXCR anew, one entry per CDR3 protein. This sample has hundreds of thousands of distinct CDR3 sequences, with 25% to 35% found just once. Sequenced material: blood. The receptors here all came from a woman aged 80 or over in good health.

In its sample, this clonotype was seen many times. The CDR3, as DNA: TGCAGTGCTAGACCCCCCGGCAACAATCAGCCCCAGCATTTT. Protein: CSARPPGNNQPQHF. The rearrangement uses TRBV20-1 and TRBJ1-5; D uncertain. Germline V CDR1 and CDR2: DFQATT, SNEGSKA (reference sequence). The CDR3 extends over 14 amino acids. Trimming left V 2 bases short and J 3 bases short, with 11 bases between.

CDR3 bases: TGTGCCAGCTCACCAGCCTGGGACAGGGGGTCTGGGGCCAACGTCCTGACTTTC. It specifies CASSPAWDRGSGANVLTF. The chain links TRBV18 to TRBJ2-6; 11 nucleotides agree with TRBD1. The trim removed 2 bases at V and 1 base at J, leaving 4 bases unmatched. The CDR3 length is 18 residues. From germline, CDR1 is KGHSH and CDR2 LQKENI. The complete variable domain, with remaining parts taken from reference TRBV18 and TRBJ2-6, reads NAGVMQNPRHLVRRRGQEARLRCSPMKGHSHVYWYRQLPEEGLKFMVYLQKENIIDESGMPKERFSAEFPKEGPSILRIQQVVRGDSAAYFCASSPAWDRGSGANVLTFGAGSRLTVL.

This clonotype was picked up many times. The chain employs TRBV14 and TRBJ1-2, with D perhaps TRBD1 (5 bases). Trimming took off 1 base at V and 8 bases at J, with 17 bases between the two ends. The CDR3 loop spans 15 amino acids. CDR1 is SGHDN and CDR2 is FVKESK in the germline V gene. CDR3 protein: CASSQVSAGPVGYTF. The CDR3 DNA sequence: TGTGCCAGCAGCCAAGTTTCGGCAGGGCCCGTGGGCTACACCTTC. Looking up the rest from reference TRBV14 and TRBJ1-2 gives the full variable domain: EAGVTQFPSHSVIEKGQTVTLRCDPISGHDNLYWYRRVMGKEIKFLLHFVKESKQDESGMPNNRFLAERTGGTYSTLKVQPAELEDSGVYFCASSQVSAGPVGYTFGSGTRLTVV.

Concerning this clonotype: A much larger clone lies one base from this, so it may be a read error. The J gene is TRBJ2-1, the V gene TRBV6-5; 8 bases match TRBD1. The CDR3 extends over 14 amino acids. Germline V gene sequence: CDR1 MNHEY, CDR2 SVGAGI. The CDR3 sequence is CASRYSGGQDEQFF. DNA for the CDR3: TGTGCCAGCAGGTACTCAGGGGGCCAGGATGAGCAGTTCTTC.

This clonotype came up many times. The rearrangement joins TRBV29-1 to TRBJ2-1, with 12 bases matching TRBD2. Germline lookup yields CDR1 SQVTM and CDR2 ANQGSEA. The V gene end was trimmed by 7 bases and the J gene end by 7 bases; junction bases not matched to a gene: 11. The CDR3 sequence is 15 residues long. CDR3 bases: TGCAGCGCCACCACACTAGCGGGGGGAATTAATGAGCAGTTCTTC. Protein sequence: CSATTLAGGINEQFF.

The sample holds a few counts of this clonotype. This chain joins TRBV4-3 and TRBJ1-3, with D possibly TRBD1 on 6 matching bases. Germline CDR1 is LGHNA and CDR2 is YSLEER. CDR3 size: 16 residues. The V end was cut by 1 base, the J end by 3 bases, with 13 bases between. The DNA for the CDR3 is TGCGCCAGCAGCCAAGTATTGGGGGCGCTTGGAAACACCATATATTTT. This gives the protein CASSQVLGALGNTIYF.

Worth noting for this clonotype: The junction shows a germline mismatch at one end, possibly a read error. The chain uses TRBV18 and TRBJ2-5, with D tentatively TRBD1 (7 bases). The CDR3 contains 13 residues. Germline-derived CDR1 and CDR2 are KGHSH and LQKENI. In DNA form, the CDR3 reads TGTGCCAGCTCCGCGGGACAGCAAGAGACCCGGTACTTC. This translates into CASSAGQQETRYF.

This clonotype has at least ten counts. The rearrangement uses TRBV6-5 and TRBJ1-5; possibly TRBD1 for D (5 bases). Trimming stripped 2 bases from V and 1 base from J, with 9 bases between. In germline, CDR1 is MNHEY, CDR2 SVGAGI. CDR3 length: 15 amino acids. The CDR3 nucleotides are TGTGCCAGCAGTTACAGCTGGGGCAGCAATCAGCCCCAGCATTTT. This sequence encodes CASSYSWGSNQPQHF.